The count of the clone carrying this T cell receptor (beta chain) is one. Its specificity is unknown. The method was immunoSEQ multiplex PCR; TCRdb's version includes in-frame clones alone and lacks a portion of them. The table shows 100,000 to 130,000 clones, with roughly 89% occurring only once. Thawed PBMCs were FACS-sorted into unstimulated CD4+CD25+CD127- regulatory T cells, CD4+CD25- non-regulatory cells, CD4 and CD8 cells. This sample is drawn from a study of Tregs in tolerant kidney transplant recipients. Study summary: Related graft donors supplied nonmyeloablative bone marrow transplants, and mixed chimerism was transient.

General study points: Tregs expanded with activated donor B cells seemed most donor-specific. Tolerant patients' donor-specific Tregs expanded beyond overall Tregs, suggesting antigen-driven growth.

This CDR3 contains 15 residues. In germline, CDR1 is SGHRS, CDR2 YFSETQ. V was pared by 4 bases and J by 6 bases, with 19 bases between. V gene TRBV5-1 combines with J gene TRBJ1-1, with D perhaps TRBD1 (5 bases). The origin of this receptor is a human donor who received a combined kidney and bone marrow transplant. The input for sequencing was CD4+ T cells from blood, taken before the transplant. CDR3 amino acids: CASSPQGGTGAEAFF. Here the CDR3 DNA reads TGCGCCAGCAGCCCCCAGGGCGGGACCGGGGCTGAAGCTTTCTTT.